This T cell receptor (beta chain) was sequenced during a study of OX40 agonist ivuxolimab in advanced cancers. This CDR3 region has 16 residues. This table comes from immunoSEQ multiplex PCR, and its TCRdb copy is limited to in-frame clones, with some not included. This sample has under 85,000 clones, with about nine tenths found just once. This TCR was recovered from an adult with an advanced solid tumor such as melanoma, head and neck, liver or kidney cancer. The chain couples TRBV12-2 to TRBJ1-1; no DNA check was done on the table's D call, TRBD1. TRBV12-2 corresponds to a pseudogene. The sequencing here drew on CD4+ or CD8+ T cells sorted from blood, taken in a trial of the OX40 agonist ivuxolimab. DNA of the CDR3: TGTGCAAGTCGCTCCCGGGACAGGGTCCGTTGTACTGAAGCTTTCTTT. Its translation is CASRSRDRVRCTEAFF.